One and the same sample provided the 20 T cell receptor beta chains below, sequenced in a study of CD8 T cells in ankylosing spondylitis. TCRdb redid the calling of the 5' RACE reads with MiXCR, one entry per CDR3 protein. The sample contains tens of thousands of distinct CDR3 sequences, 27% of which appear only once. The sequenced sample consisted of blood, either unsorted or a sorted T cell fraction (not recorded which). The receptors shown here come from a male donor with ankylosing spondylitis or in good health (not recorded which).

This chain joins TRBV28 and TRBJ2-5, with TRBD2 identical over 7 bases. The CDR3 has 15 amino acids. Germline lookup yields CDR1 MDHEN and CDR2 SYDVKM. The ends lost 6 bases at V and 4 bases at J; junction bases unmatched: 11. CDR3 residues: CASSPSGIGIETQYF. CDR3 bases: TGTGCCAGCAGCCCAAGCGGGATCGGGATAGAGACCCAGTACTTC.

This clonotype was observed a few times. CDR3 amino acids: CASSLGLGFHEQFF. The CDR3 region has the DNA TGTGCCAGCAGCTTGGGACTAGGGTTCCATGAGCAGTTCTTC. This sequence joins TRBV5-6 and TRBJ2-1, with D possibly being TRBD2 (6 bases). V lost 0 bases and J 8 bases, leaving 12 bases between the germline ends. CDR1 is SGHDT and CDR2 is YYEEEE in the germline V gene. This CDR3 contains 14 residues. The whole variable domain, filled in from reference TRBV5-6 and TRBJ2-1, reads DAGVTQSPTHLIKTRGQQVTLRCSPKSGHDTVSWYQQALGQGPQFIFQYYEEEERQRGNFPDRFSGHQFPNYSSELNVNALLLGDSALYLCASSLGLGFHEQFFGPGTRLTVL.

V is TRBV7-8 and J is TRBJ1-5, with D unclear. CDR1 and CDR2 (germline): SGHVS, FQNEAQ. V dropped 2 bases and J dropped 6 bases, with 11 bases sitting between them. CDR3 length equals 14 residues. CDR3 DNA: TGTGCCAGCAGCTTAAGTGAGGGAGTTCAGCCCCAGCATTTT. This encodes CASSLSEGVQPQHF.

This clonotype has at least ten counts. The chain recombines TRBV6-6 with TRBJ2-5, with unresolved D. From germline, CDR1 is MNHNY and CDR2 SVGAGI (reference sequence). V was shortened by 6 bases and J by 5 bases, with 10 bases between the two germline ends. The length of the CDR3 is 12 residues. CDR3 amino acids: CASSPNRETQYF. The CDR3 region has the DNA TGTGCCAGCAGCCCAAATCGGGAGACCCAGTACTTC.

This clonotype was picked up many times. V gene TRBV5-1 combines with J gene TRBJ2-2; tentative D call: TRBD2 (5 bases). This CDR3 region has 15 residues. V was clipped by 0 bases and J by 7 bases, with 13 bases between them. Germline V CDR1 and CDR2: SGHRS, YFSETQ. The CDR3 DNA reads TGCGCCAGCAGCTTGGGGCCCGGGATCCGCGGGGAGCTGTTTTTT. This codes for CASSLGPGIRGELFF.

V gene TRBV7-3 combines with J gene TRBJ2-1; D is possibly TRBD2 (6 bases). This CDR3 has 15 amino acids. From germline, CDR1 is SGHTA and CDR2 FQGTGA. V lost 5 bases and J lost 7, with 18 bases in between. The CDR3 sequence: CASSENRAGSNEQFF. In DNA form, the CDR3 reads TGTGCCAGCAGCGAAAATCGGGCGGGGAGTAATGAGCAGTTCTTC.

This clonotype was counted at least ten times. V and J are TRBV5-1 and TRBJ2-5; maybe TRBD2 (6 bases). The CDR3 has 16 residues. Germline V CDR1 and CDR2: SGHRS, YFSETQ. Trimming removed 0 bases from V and 3 bases from J, with 15 bases in between. CDR3 region: CASSLATEGWEETQYF. The CDR3 nucleotides read TGCGCCAGCAGCTTGGCCACGGAGGGATGGGAAGAGACCCAGTACTTC.

A few counts support this clonotype. The chain employs TRBV20-1 and TRBJ2-3; D not resolved. CDR3 length: 11 residues. Trimming removed 7 bases from V and 9 bases from J, with 14 bases in between. The V gene's germline CDR1 is DFQATT and CDR2 SNEGSKA (reference sequence). The CDR3 protein is CSVPLQITQYF. Here the CDR3 DNA reads TGCAGTGTCCCCCTCCAGATAACGCAGTATTTT.

The chain carries TRBV5-1 and TRBJ2-3; the D gene is possibly TRBD2 (6 bases). This CDR3 spans 16 amino acids. CDR1 is SGHRS and CDR2 is YFSETQ in the germline V gene. Trimming cost V 2 bases and J 2 bases, with 15 bases left between them. As DNA, the CDR3 is TGCGCCAGCAGCTTCGGCGGGGCTGGAGACACAGATACGCAGTATTTT. Amino acids: CASSFGGAGDTDTQYF.

The genes are TRBV20-1 and TRBJ2-1; 8 nucleotides line up with TRBD1. Trimming at V came to 6 bases and at J to 6 bases, leaving 7 bases not matched to a gene. CDR1 and CDR2 (germline): DFQATT, SNEGSKA (reference sequence). The CDR3 loop spans 13 amino acids. CDR3 bases: TGCAGTGCAGGGGACAGGTCTGGCAATGAGCAGTTCTTC. It is translated as CSAGDRSGNEQFF.

This clonotype was counted only a few times. The chain recombines TRBV20-1 with TRBJ2-1; TRBD2 matches at 9 bases. The germline V gene has CDR1 DFQATT and CDR2 SNEGSKA (reference sequence). The CDR3 covers 16 residues. V was pared by 5 bases and J by 0 bases, with 8 bases of the junction left unmatched. The CDR3 reads CSAQTSGGSSYNEQFF. CDR3 DNA: TGCAGTGCTCAGACTAGCGGAGGAAGCTCCTACAATGAGCAGTTCTTC.

There are a few counts of this clonotype. The V call is TRBV18, the J call TRBJ2-1; 8 bases are shared with TRBD1. V gave up 4 bases and J gave up 4 bases; unmatched junction bases: 3. Germline CDR1 and CDR2: KGHSH and LQKENI. CDR3 length equals 14 residues. CDR3 DNA: TGTGCCAGCTCACGAGGGACAGGATACAATGAGCAGTTCTTC. Its translation: CASSRGTGYNEQFF.

The V gene is TRBV4-2, the J gene TRBJ1-5; a possible D gene is TRBD1 (5 bases). With 4 bases removed from V and 2 bases from J, the gap between germline ends came to 15 bases. The CDR3 is made up of 16 amino acids. The germline V gene encodes CDR1 LGHNA and CDR2 YNFKEQ. The CDR3 is CASSPPGAQGNQPQHF. CDR3 coding DNA: TGTGCCAGCAGCCCCCCCGGGGCCCAGGGCAATCAGCCCCAGCATTTT.

This clonotype appeared many times. Its ends do not fully match the called genes, so a read error is possible. This chain uses TRBV5-1 with TRBJ2-2; a possible D gene is TRBD2 (5 bases). The germline V gene has CDR1 SGHRS and CDR2 YFSETQ. The CDR3 runs 15 residues. The CDR3 coding sequence is TGTGCCAGCAGCTTAGGAGGATCGAACACCGGGGAGCTGTTTTTT. Residues: CASSLGGSNTGELFF.

This chain joins TRBV12-3 or TRBV12-4 and TRBJ1-2; 10 bases line up with TRBD1. Trimming removed 4 bases from V and 7 bases from J; junction bases left unmatched: 6. The CDR3 extends over 14 amino acids. DNA for the CDR3: TGTGCCAGCAGTTCTAGGGGACAGGGGATTGGCTACACCTTC. Translation: CASSSRGQGIGYTF.

This clonotype was detected ten times or more. The chain employs TRBV20-1 and TRBJ2-7; tentative D call: TRBD2 (6 bases). V was trimmed by 5 bases and J by 4 bases, leaving 18 bases between them. This CDR3 region has 14 residues. Germline CDR1 reads DFQATT; CDR2 reads SNEGSKA (reference sequence). The CDR3 is CSAFEPGAEYEQYF. The DNA of the CDR3 is TGCAGTGCTTTCGAGCCGGGAGCGGAGTACGAGCAGTACTTC.

This clonotype was observed at least ten times. The chain is built from TRBV24-1 and TRBJ2-3; D is unresolved. Germline CDR1 and CDR2: KGHDR and SFDVKD. V shed 2 bases and J shed 2 bases, with 4 bases lying between them. This CDR3 region has 13 residues. CDR3 in amino acids: CATSDSNTDTQYF. The DNA for the CDR3 is TGTGCCACCAGTGATTCCAACACAGATACGCAGTATTTT.

This clonotype was counted a few times. The chain has TRBV9 and TRBJ2-7, with 10 bases matching TRBD1. The CDR3 is 14 amino acids. The V gene's germline CDR1 is SGDLS and CDR2 YYNGEE. The ends lost 4 bases at V and 7 bases at J; junction bases unmatched: 8. CDR3 nucleotide sequence: TGTGCCAGCAGCCCGACGGGACAGGGGCGGGAGCAGTACGTC. Amino acid sequence: CASSPTGQGREQYV.

This clonotype was observed a few times. The rearrangement links TRBV4-2 to TRBJ2-1; D gene uncertain. The CDR3 is made up of 13 amino acids. Germline loops: CDR1 LGHNA, CDR2 YNFKEQ. Trimming cost V 1 base and J 9 bases, with 10 bases left between them. CDR3 sequence: CASSQVVPGEQFF. The DNA for the CDR3 is TGTGCCAGCAGCCAAGTTGTGCCTGGTGAGCAGTTCTTC.

V is TRBV5-5 and J is TRBJ2-7; D not resolved. The germline CDR1 and CDR2 sequences are SGHKS and YYEKEE (reference sequence). V lost 2 bases, J lost 2 bases, and 11 bases lay in between. The CDR3 totals 14 residues. CDR3 residues: CASSFMATAYEQYF. For the CDR3, the DNA is TGTGCCAGCAGCTTTATGGCTACAGCCTACGAGCAGTACTTC.